This paragraph covers one T cell receptor beta chain sequence. The antigen remains undetermined. The source of the sample is a study of cytomegalovirus exposure and HLA in healthy donors. Points from the study as a whole: Judged likely to be a sequencing artifact was a cluster of highly shared sequence variants. The Asian-associated ancestry cluster reportedly had fewer N-insertions than the 666-donor mean in a later analysis. Available immune exposure information covered CMV serostatus only.

Germline-derived CDR1 and CDR2 are MNHEY and SVGAGI. The CDR3 extends over 14 amino acids. V lost 2 bases and J lost 7, with 9 bases in between. This PCR relied on a set of 60 Vbeta primers and 13 Jbeta primers. Here immunoSEQ multiplex PCR was the method, and the copy in TCRdb shows in-frame clones only, minus some. Altogether a few hundred thousand clones are present, approximately 91% being singletons, with the ten largest covering approximately 1.5%. Sequencing was done on a sample of PBMCs. The gene calls are TRBV6-5 and TRBJ1-6; D is unclear. This TCR was sampled from a girl under 10 years old in good health and CMV-seronegative. CDR3 nucleotide sequence: TGTGCCAGCAGTTACGAGGCGGGAAATTCACCCCTCCACTTT. This translates into CASSYEAGNSPLHF.